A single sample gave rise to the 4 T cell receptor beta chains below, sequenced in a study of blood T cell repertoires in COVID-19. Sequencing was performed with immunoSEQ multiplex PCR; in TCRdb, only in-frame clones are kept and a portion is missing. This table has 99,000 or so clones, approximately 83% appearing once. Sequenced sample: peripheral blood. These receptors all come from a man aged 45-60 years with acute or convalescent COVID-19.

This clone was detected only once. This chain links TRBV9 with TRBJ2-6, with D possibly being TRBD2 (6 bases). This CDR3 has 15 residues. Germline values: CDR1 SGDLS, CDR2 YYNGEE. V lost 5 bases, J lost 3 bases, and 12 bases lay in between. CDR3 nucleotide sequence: TGTGCCAGCAGACGGGGGTCTGGTGGGGCCAACGTCCTGACTTTC. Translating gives CASRRGSGGANVLTF.

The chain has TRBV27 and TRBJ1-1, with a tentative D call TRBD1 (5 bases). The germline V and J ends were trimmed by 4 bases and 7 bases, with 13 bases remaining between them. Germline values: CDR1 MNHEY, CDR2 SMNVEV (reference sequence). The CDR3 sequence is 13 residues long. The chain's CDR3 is CASSYVGRYEAFF. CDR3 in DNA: TGTGCCAGCAGTTACGTGGGGCGGTATGAAGCTTTCTTT.

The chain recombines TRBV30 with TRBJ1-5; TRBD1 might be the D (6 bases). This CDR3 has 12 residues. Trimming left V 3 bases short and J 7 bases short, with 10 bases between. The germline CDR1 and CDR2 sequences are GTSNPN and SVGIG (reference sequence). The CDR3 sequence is CAWSSGAQPQHF. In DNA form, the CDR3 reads TGTGCCTGGAGCTCAGGGGCCCAGCCCCAGCATTTT. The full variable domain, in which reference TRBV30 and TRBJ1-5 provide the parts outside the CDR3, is SQTIHQWPATLVQPVGSPLSLECTVEGTSNPNLYWYRQAAGRGLQLLFYSVGIGQISSEVPQNLSASRPQDRQFILSSKKLLLSDSGFYLCAWSSGAQPQHFGDGTRLSIL.

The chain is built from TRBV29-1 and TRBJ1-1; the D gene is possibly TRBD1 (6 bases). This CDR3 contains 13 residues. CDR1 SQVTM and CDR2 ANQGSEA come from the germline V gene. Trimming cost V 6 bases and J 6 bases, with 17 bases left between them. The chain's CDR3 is CSVAREGDAEAFF. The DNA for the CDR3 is TGCAGCGTCGCGAGGGAGGGGGACGCTGAAGCTTTCTTT.